What follows are 28 T cell receptor beta chains derived from one specimen sequenced in a study of beta chain features in type 1 diabetes. The authors reverse transcribed all of the isolated RNA, so sequencing captured expressed TCRB transcripts. The repertoire was sequenced with immunoSEQ multiplex PCR; TCRdb's copy has only in-frame clones and lacks some. The table lists around 290,000 clones, roughly 8% of them singletons. The sample was central memory CD4+ T cells from blood. The source of these receptors is a woman in her late teens or twenties in good health.

This clone came up many times. Other DNA sequences in the same sample also yield this CDR3. The rearrangement joins TRBV7-2 to TRBJ1-5, with a possible D match to TRBD1 (5 bases). Germline values: CDR1 SGHTA, CDR2 FQGNSA. V was cut by 1 base and J by 4 bases, with 8 bases left in between. The CDR3 consists of 14 residues. CDR3 sequence (DNA): TGTGCCAGCAGCTTAGTTGGGGGGAATCAGCCCCAGCATTTT. Encoded protein: CASSLVGGNQPQHF.

This chain uses TRBV7-2 with TRBJ2-2; D is possibly TRBD1 (6 bases). V was cut by 5 bases and J by 7 bases, with 8 bases left in between. The germline V gene has CDR1 SGHTA and CDR2 FQGNSA. The CDR3 totals 12 residues. CDR3 region: CASSLQGGELFF. DNA of the CDR3: TGTGCCAGCAGCCTACAGGGCGGGGAGCTGTTTTTT.

The sample holds many counts of this clone. The rearrangement joins TRBV2 to TRBJ1-2; D is uncertain. There are 12 residues in the CDR3. Looked up from germline, CDR1 is SNHLY and CDR2 is FYNNEI. The V and J ends lost 8 bases and 5 bases respectively, with 12 bases between them. The CDR3 nucleotides are TGTGCCAGCCACCGGGAATCTTATGGCTACACCTTC. Its translation is CASHRESYGYTF.

This clone has only a few counts. V gene TRBV30 combines with J gene TRBJ2-7, with D possibly being TRBD2 (5 bases). The CDR3 runs 15 residues. V was shortened by 8 bases and J by 2 bases, with 22 bases between the two germline ends. Germline values: CDR1 GTSNPN, CDR2 SVGIG (reference sequence). The CDR3 DNA is TGTGCCGCATCGGGCCTGGGCGGGCTAGCCTACGAGCAGTACTTC. This codes for CAASGLGGLAYEQYF. The full variable domain, rest sourced from reference TRBV30 and TRBJ2-7, is SQTIHQWPATLVQPVGSPLSLECTVEGTSNPNLYWYRQAAGRGLQLLFYSVGIGQISSEVPQNLSASRPQDRQFILSSKKLLLSDSGFYLCAASGLGGLAYEQYFGPGTRLTVT.

This chain uses TRBV9 with TRBJ2-5; TRBD1 matches at 7 bases. The CDR3 length is 16 residues. Germline-derived CDR1 and CDR2 are SGDLS and YYNGEE. V lost 0 bases to trimming and J lost 5 bases; unmatched junction nucleotides: 10. This CDR3 reads CASSVGRGHSSETQYF. The CDR3 nucleotides read TGTGCCAGCAGCGTAGGTAGGGGGCATAGCTCCGAGACCCAGTACTTC.

This chain uses TRBV6-1 with TRBJ2-7; tentatively, D is TRBD2 (5 bases). Germline CDR1 is MNHNS and CDR2 is SASEGT. V was cut by 3 bases and J by 4 bases, with 10 bases left in between. The CDR3 has 13 residues. CDR3 residues: CASSDRGRYEQYV. CDR3 nucleotide sequence: TGTGCCAGCAGTGATCGGGGTCGGTACGAGCAGTACGTC.

This clone was observed a few times. The chain uses TRBV7-3 and TRBJ2-2, with D uncertain. Per the germline V gene, CDR1 is SGHTA and CDR2 is FQGTGA. V was cut by 8 bases and J by 6 bases, with 10 bases left in between. The CDR3 loop spans 12 amino acids. CDR3 loop: CASGQRPGELFF. Written as DNA, the CDR3 is TGTGCCAGCGGCCAGAGACCCGGGGAGCTGTTTTTT.

This clone was counted only a few times. The chain joins TRBV28 to TRBJ2-2; D gene unclear. CDR1 and CDR2 from the germline V gene are MDHEN and SYDVKM. The CDR3 runs 13 residues. V lost 6 bases, J lost 9 bases, and 14 bases lay in between. The CDR3 reads CASRESPHRELFF. CDR3 DNA: TGTGCCAGCAGAGAAAGCCCCCACAGGGAGCTGTTTTTT.

This clone turned up a few times. The rearrangement uses TRBV7-9 and TRBJ1-1; unclear D gene. V was cut by 4 bases and J by 10 bases, with 10 bases left in between. This CDR3 is 11 amino acids long. The germline CDR1 and CDR2 sequences are SEHNR and FQNEAQ (reference sequence). The CDR3 sequence: CASSSSSGAFF. The CDR3 DNA follows: TGTGCCAGCAGCTCCTCTTCTGGAGCTTTCTTT.

The rearrangement links TRBV29-1 to TRBJ2-1, with TRBD2 identical over 15 bases. The germline V gene encodes CDR1 SQVTM and CDR2 ANQGSEA. V lost 5 bases to trimming and J lost 10 bases; unmatched junction nucleotides: 9. The CDR3 is made up of 15 amino acids. The CDR3, as DNA: TGCAGCGTTTATGGACTAGCGGGAGGGCTAGGGGAGCAGTTCTTC. It encodes CSVYGLAGGLGEQFF.

This chain uses TRBV7-2 with TRBJ2-7; 15 nucleotides line up with TRBD2. Unmatched junction bases numbered 4, after V lost 5 bases and J lost 2 bases. The germline CDR1 and CDR2 sequences are SGHTA and FQGNSA. The CDR3 covers 16 residues. CDR3 sequence: CASSRRTSGRAYEQYF. DNA for the CDR3: TGTGCCAGCAGCCGACGGACTAGCGGGAGGGCCTACGAGCAGTACTTC.

The gene calls are TRBV4-3 and TRBJ2-2; the D is unclear. Looked up from germline, CDR1 is LGHNA and CDR2 is YSLEER. This CDR3 is built from 14 residues. Trimming stripped 0 bases from V and 7 bases from J, with 9 bases between. The CDR3 loop is CASSQERRNGELFF. The CDR3 nucleotides are TGCGCCAGCAGCCAAGAAAGGCGAAACGGGGAGCTGTTTTTT.

This clone was seen many times. V usage is TRBV11-3 and J usage is TRBJ2-1, with TRBD1 matching over 11 bases. The CDR3 spans 16 residues. Germline CDR1 reads SGHNT; CDR2 reads YENEEA. V lost 1 base to trimming and J lost 11 bases; unmatched junction nucleotides: 10. CDR3 residues: CASSLVGQGARPQQFF. The CDR3 DNA reads as TGTGCCAGCAGCTTAGTAGGACAGGGGGCCCGCCCACAGCAGTTCTTC.

V usage is TRBV4-3 and J usage is TRBJ1-2, with D perhaps TRBD1 (5 bases). V was cut by 6 bases and J by 3 bases, with 14 bases left in between. The length of the CDR3 is 14 residues. The germline CDR1 and CDR2 sequences are LGHNA and YSLEER. The CDR3: CASRLERGYYGYTF. CDR3 nucleotide sequence: TGCGCCAGCAGATTAGAAAGGGGTTACTATGGCTACACCTTC.

This chain uses TRBV4-3 with TRBJ1-6, with TRBD1 as a possible D gene (6 bases). Germline loops: CDR1 LGHNA, CDR2 YSLEER. CDR3 length: 16 residues. With 0 bases removed from V and 9 bases from J, the gap between germline ends came to 15 bases. The CDR3 sequence is CASSQESAGASSPLHF. CDR3 bases: TGCGCCAGCAGCCAAGAAAGTGCAGGGGCAAGTTCACCCCTCCACTTT.

This clone was observed a handful of times. V is TRBV25-1 and J is TRBJ2-5, with 8 bases fitting TRBD1. Germline V gene data show CDR1 as MGHDK and CDR2 as SYGVNS. J gave up 5 bases and V 5 bases, and 4 bases lay outside the gene matches. This CDR3 region has 13 residues. The CDR3 region is CASSRAGGETQYF. The CDR3 DNA is TGTGCCAGCAGTCGGGCAGGGGGCGAGACCCAGTACTTC.

This clone has more than one count but fewer than ten. The rearrangement uses TRBV18 and TRBJ2-2, with D perhaps matching TRBD2 (6 bases). The V gene lost 3 bases and the J gene lost 6 bases, with 14 bases spanning the gap. Germline loops: CDR1 KGHSH, CDR2 LQKENI. The CDR3 is made up of 15 amino acids. The CDR3 region has the DNA TGTGCCAGCTCACCGGGGGACTCCCTCTCCGGGGAGCTGTTTTTT. Residues: CASSPGDSLSGELFF.

The rearrangement joins TRBV18 to TRBJ1-1, with TRBD1 as a possible D gene (5 bases). Germline values: CDR1 KGHSH, CDR2 LQKENI. V lost 11 bases and J 6 bases, leaving 22 bases between the germline ends. The CDR3 consists of 14 residues. The CDR3 bases are TGTGCCTCAACAAAAGGCGGGGGACTTTCTGAAGCTTTCTTT. Translating gives CASTKGGGLSEAFF.

The chain is built from TRBV4-3 and TRBJ1-2; 9 bases map to TRBD1. The CDR3 is made up of 15 amino acids. The germline CDR1 and CDR2 sequences are LGHNA and YSLEER. With V trimmed by 1 base and J by 1 base, 1 base remained unmatched. CDR3 protein: CASSQGTGVNYGYTF. The DNA for the CDR3 is TGCGCCAGCAGCCAAGGGACAGGGGTTAACTATGGCTACACCTTC.

The V and J genes are TRBV30 and TRBJ2-7; TRBD1 aligns across 12 bases. The CDR3 has 19 amino acids. Germline loops: CDR1 GTSNPN, CDR2 SVGIG (reference sequence). Unmatched junction bases numbered 20, after V lost 0 bases and J lost 8 bases. Written as DNA, the CDR3 is TGTGCCTGGAGTGTCACAAGTAGCTACTTATCGGGACAGGGGGCGAAGCAGTACTTC. It is translated as CAWSVTSSYLSGQGAKQYF.

The V call is TRBV2, the J call TRBJ2-3; 12 bases align to TRBD2. Germline CDR1 SNHLY, CDR2 FYNNEI. The CDR3 is 17 amino acids. V trimming: 4 bases; J trimming: 1 base; junction bases outside the gene matches: 6. CDR3 coding DNA: TGTGCCAGCAGTGGCCCCGGACTAGCGGGGCGCACAGATACGCAGTATTTT. Translation: CASSGPGLAGRTDTQYF.

In its sample, this clone was seen a few times. The chain combines TRBV5-1 with TRBJ2-3, with 9 bases matching TRBD1. The germline V gene has CDR1 SGHRS and CDR2 YFSETQ. V lost 5 bases to trimming and J lost 3 bases; unmatched junction nucleotides: 4. The CDR3 spans 14 residues. The CDR3 DNA reads as TGCGCCAGCAGTACGGGACAGGGTACAGATACGCAGTATTTT. This translates into CASSTGQGTDTQYF.

This clone has just a few counts. The CDR3 loop reads CASSQQIANQPQHF. CDR3 sequence (DNA): TGTGCCAGCAGCCAACAGATCGCCAATCAGCCCCAGCATTTT. The J gene is TRBJ1-5, the V gene TRBV7-2, with D uncertain. The CDR3 consists of 14 residues. Per the germline V gene, CDR1 is SGHTA and CDR2 is FQGNSA. V lost 5 bases to trimming and J lost 3 bases, with 11 bases between them.

The table lists this clone with a few counts. The chain has TRBV7-3 and TRBJ2-4, with D possibly being TRBD2 (6 bases). Trimming cost V 1 base and J 5 bases, with 6 bases left between them. This CDR3 is 13 amino acids long. In germline, CDR1 is SGHTA, CDR2 FQGTGA. CDR3 amino acids: CASSLRRENIQYF. CDR3 nucleotides: TGTGCCAGCAGCTTAAGGAGGGAAAACATTCAGTACTTC.

This clone was counted only a few times. The chain links TRBV18 to TRBJ2-2; D ambiguous. Between the trimmed V and J ends, which lost 5 bases and 0 bases, there was a span of 1 base. Germline V gene data show CDR1 as KGHSH and CDR2 as LQKENI. CDR3 length: 12 amino acids. The CDR3 DNA is TGTGCCAGCTCAACGAACACCGGGGAGCTGTTTTTT. Amino acids: CASSTNTGELFF.

The chain is built from TRBV7-3 and TRBJ2-3; D is unclear. In germline, CDR1 is SGHTA, CDR2 FQGTGA. The CDR3 runs to 15 residues. The V end was cut by 2 bases, the J end by 0 bases, with 9 bases between. CDR3 in DNA: TGTGCCAGCAGCTTAGCGGCTTTCAGCACAGATACGCAGTATTTT. This codes for CASSLAAFSTDTQYF.

This sequence joins TRBV4-3 and TRBJ2-3; TRBD1 aligns across 7 bases. V was clipped by 6 bases and J by 2 bases; unmatched bases: 8. Germline V gene lookup returns CDR1 LGHNA and CDR2 YSLEER. The CDR3 length is 15 residues. CDR3 amino acids: CASSHPQGYTDTQYF. Written as DNA, the CDR3 is TGCGCCAGCAGTCATCCACAGGGGTACACAGATACGCAGTATTTT.

The rearrangement joins TRBV12-5 to TRBJ2-1; D could derive from TRBD1 or TRBD2 (5 bases each). The germline V and J ends were trimmed by 0 bases and 4 bases, with 7 bases remaining between them. The CDR3 runs to 14 residues. Germline CDR1 reads LGHNT; CDR2 reads FRNRAP. CDR3 DNA sequence: TGTGCTAGTGGTTTGGTTGGGGGTTACAATGAGCAGTTCTTC. Its protein is CASGLVGGYNEQFF.